These 13 T cell receptor beta chains were sequenced from one sample in a study of cytomegalovirus exposure and HLA in healthy donors. Sequenced by immunoSEQ multiplex PCR; TCRdb stores in-frame clones only, minus some. The data show about 73,000 clones, with about 95% seen just once and more than 0.9% held by the top ten. Sequencing was performed on PBMCs. The source is a woman younger than 35 in good health and CMV-seronegative.

The chain employs TRBV29-1 and TRBJ2-1; 7 bases agree with TRBD2. The CDR3 is made up of 14 amino acids. Per the germline V gene, CDR1 is SQVTM and CDR2 is ANQGSEA. V dropped 4 bases and J dropped 1; count of bases not matched to a gene: 4. CDR3 protein: CSVVRERSYNEQFF. CDR3 nucleotide sequence: TGCAGCGTTGTGCGGGAGAGGTCCTACAATGAGCAGTTCTTC.

The chain is built from TRBV4-1 and TRBJ2-7; 10 bases are a match to TRBD1. V shed 4 bases, J shed 4 bases, and the junction held 10 bases outside the gene matches. Germline CDR1 MGHRA, CDR2 YSYEKL. CDR3 length equals 16 residues. The CDR3 DNA follows: TGCGCCAGCAGCCCACGTGGGGACAGGGGCCATTACGAGCAGTACTTC. Protein product: CASSPRGDRGHYEQYF.

In this sample, this clone turned up a few times. In DNA, the CDR3 is TGTGCCAGCAGCGCGACTAGCGGGGGGGCGGTGAAGCAGTTCTTC. This translates into CASSATSGGAVKQFF. V gene TRBV7-2 combines with J gene TRBJ2-1, with TRBD2 matching 14 bases. This CDR3 comprises 15 residues. The J segment lost 11 bases and the V segment lost 5 bases, leaving 8 bases of the junction unmatched. CDR1 and CDR2 (germline): SGHTA, FQGNSA.

The rearrangement uses TRBV30 and TRBJ2-1; 10 bases map to TRBD1. Trimming removed 1 base from V and 0 bases from J; junction bases left unmatched: 6. This CDR3 spans 17 amino acids. Germline lookup yields CDR1 GTSNPN and CDR2 SVGIG (reference sequence). The CDR3 loop is CAWSGSGTGDSYNEQFF. DNA for the CDR3: TGTGCCTGGAGTGGATCCGGGACAGGGGACTCCTACAATGAGCAGTTCTTC. Together with reference TRBV30 and TRBJ2-1, the CDR3 gives the full variable domain: SQTIHQWPATLVQPVGSPLSLECTVEGTSNPNLYWYRQAAGRGLQLLFYSVGIGQISSEVPQNLSASRPQDRQFILSSKKLLLSDSGFYLCAWSGSGTGDSYNEQFFGPGTRLTVL.

The rearrangement uses TRBV5-4 and TRBJ1-6; D not resolved. Trimming shortened V by 0 bases and J by 2 bases, and 6 bases separated the two germline ends. Germline assignment: CDR1 SGHNT and CDR2 YYREEE (reference sequence). This CDR3 comprises 15 residues. The CDR3 loop reads CASSLETTYNSPLHF. CDR3 DNA: TGTGCCAGCAGCTTGGAGACAACCTATAATTCACCCCTCCACTTT.

The chain has TRBV19 and TRBJ1-2, with 7 positions matching TRBD1. The CDR3 covers 16 residues. J was trimmed by 1 base and V by 1 base; bases with no gene match: 6. CDR1 and CDR2 (germline): LNHDA, SQIVND (reference sequence). The CDR3 protein is CASSIGAGQVNYGYTF. The CDR3 nucleotides read TGTGCCAGTAGTATAGGCGCCGGACAGGTTAACTATGGCTACACCTTC.

The chain joins TRBV6-1 to TRBJ2-5; the D gene is possibly TRBD1 (6 bases). The CDR3 sequence is 11 residues long. Germline lookup yields CDR1 MNHNS and CDR2 SASEGT. V was trimmed by 7 bases and J by 4 bases, leaving 7 bases between them. CDR3 DNA sequence: TGTGCCAGCAAACAGGGAGAGACCCAGTACTTC. Translated, it gives CASKQGETQYF.

The CDR3 loop is CASSSPIIADEQFF. CDR3 sequence (DNA): TGTGCCAGCAGTTCCCCGATTATTGCGGATGAGCAGTTCTTC. The rearrangement uses TRBV6-5 and TRBJ2-1, with D unclear. This CDR3 has 14 amino acids. The germline gives CDR1 MNHEY, CDR2 SVGAGI. V gave up 4 bases and J gave up 8 bases, with 15 bases separating them.

This clone was observed once. The chain has TRBV6-1 and TRBJ2-1, with TRBD2 matching over 8 bases. CDR3 length equals 15 residues. The ends lost 0 bases at V and 6 bases at J; junction bases unmatched: 4. Per germline, CDR1 MNHNS and CDR2 SASEGT. CDR3: CASSEAPGTSNEQFF. Here the CDR3 DNA reads TGTGCCAGCAGTGAAGCACCCGGGACTAGCAATGAGCAGTTCTTC.

The rearrangement joins TRBV29-1 to TRBJ1-2; possible D gene TRBD1, 6 bases. The germline gives CDR1 SQVTM, CDR2 ANQGSEA. Trimming pared 0 bases from V and 1 base from J, leaving 12 bases between. The CDR3 covers 15 residues. CDR3 nucleotides: TGCAGCGTTGAAGACAGGGGCCCTGATAACTATGGCTACACCTTC. It specifies CSVEDRGPDNYGYTF.

This clone has only one observation. The rearrangement uses TRBV28 and TRBJ2-7; 9 bases match TRBD2. The CDR3 covers 13 residues. CDR1 and CDR2 (germline): MDHEN, SYDVKM. V was clipped by 11 bases and J by 5 bases; unmatched bases: 10. The CDR3: CACMGRGGHEQYF. DNA for the CDR3: TGTGCCTGCATGGGGCGGGGGGGGCACGAGCAGTACTTC. Combining the CDR3 with reference TRBV28 and TRBJ2-7 gives the whole variable domain DVKVTQSSRYLVKRTGEKVFLECVQDMDHENMFWYRQDPGLGLRLIYFSYDVKMKEKGDIPEGYSVSREKKERFSLILESASTNQTSMYLCACMGRGGHEQYFGPGTRLTVT.

The chain links TRBV4-3 to TRBJ1-1; a possible D gene is TRBD1 (5 bases). The CDR3 runs to 15 residues. Germline V gene data show CDR1 as LGHNA and CDR2 as YSLEER. V dropped 1 base and J dropped 5 bases, with 14 bases sitting between them. CDR3 sequence: CASSQGESGRTEAFF. CDR3 bases: TGCGCCAGCAGCCAAGGGGAGTCAGGGAGGACTGAAGCTTTCTTT.

This clone was observed once. V gene TRBV4-2 combines with J gene TRBJ2-1; perhaps TRBD1 as D (6 bases). Germline V CDR1 and CDR2: LGHNA, YNFKEQ. Trimming cost V 5 bases and J 3 bases, with 17 bases left between them. This CDR3 spans 16 amino acids. CDR3 nucleotides: TGTGCCAGCAGCTCCCAGGGGCCACCAGGCTACAATGAGCAGTTCTTC. This sequence encodes CASSSQGPPGYNEQFF.